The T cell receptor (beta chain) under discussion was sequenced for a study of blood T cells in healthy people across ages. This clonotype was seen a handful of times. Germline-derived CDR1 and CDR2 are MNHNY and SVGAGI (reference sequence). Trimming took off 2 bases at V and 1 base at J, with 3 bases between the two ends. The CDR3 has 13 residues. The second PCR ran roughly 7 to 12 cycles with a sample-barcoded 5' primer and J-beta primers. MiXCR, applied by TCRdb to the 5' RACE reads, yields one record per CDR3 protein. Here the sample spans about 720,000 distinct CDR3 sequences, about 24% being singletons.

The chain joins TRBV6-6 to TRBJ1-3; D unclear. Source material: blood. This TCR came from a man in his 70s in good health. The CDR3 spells CASSYGSGNTIYF. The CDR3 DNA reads TGTGCCAGCAGTTACGGTTCTGGAAACACCATATATTTT.